Below, 9 T cell receptor beta chains from the same sample are listed, as sequenced in a study of shared T cell receptors in the human thymus. The assay was immunoSEQ multiplex PCR, and TCRdb's table has in-frame clones only and misses some. The table lists 700,000 or so clones, approximately 85% of them singletons. The sample was also linked to a second study, of human thymus T cells.

The material sequenced was thymocytes. These receptors were taken from a girl in the first two years of life with a congenital heart defect.

V usage is TRBV5-5 and J usage is TRBJ2-7, with 12 bases aligning to TRBD1. V lost 5 bases, J lost 0 bases, and 15 bases stayed unmatched. This CDR3 is built from 19 residues. The germline V gene encodes CDR1 SGHKS and CDR2 YYEKEE (reference sequence). The CDR3 sequence: CASSFRKPGQGASSYEQYF. CDR3 nucleotides: TGTGCCAGCAGTTTTCGGAAACCGGGACAGGGGGCGAGCTCCTACGAGCAGTACTTC. Full variable domain (rest looked up from reference TRBV5-5 and TRBJ2-7): DAGVTQSPTHLIKTRGQQVTLRCSPISGHKSVSWYQQVLGQGPQFIFQYYEKEERGRGNFPDRFSARQFPNYSSELNVNALLLGDSALYLCASSFRKPGQGASSYEQYFGPGTRLTVT.

The V gene is TRBV27, the J gene TRBJ2-1; 16 bases map to TRBD2. Trimming took 4 bases from V and 0 from J; bases not matched to a gene: 6. The CDR3 runs to 19 residues. The germline V gene has CDR1 MNHEY and CDR2 SMNVEV (reference sequence). The CDR3 DNA is TGTGCCAGCAGTTCCTCGGGACTAGCGGGGGGGAACTCCTACAATGAGCAGTTCTTC. Its protein product is CASSSSGLAGGNSYNEQFF.

The J gene is TRBJ2-3, the V gene TRBV4-1; D not resolved. The germline V gene has CDR1 MGHRA and CDR2 YSYEKL. The length of the CDR3 is 14 residues. Trimming removed 0 bases at V and 5 bases at J, with 9 bases between. CDR3 in amino acids: CASSQDTPGDTQYF. Written as DNA, the CDR3 is TGCGCCAGCAGCCAAGATACCCCCGGAGATACGCAGTATTTT.

This clone was counted a single time. The CDR3 nucleotides are TGTGCCAGCAGCCCCCCCAGCGCGGACACAGATACGCAGTATTTT. It translates to CASSPPSADTDTQYF. The gene calls are TRBV7-9 and TRBJ2-3; unclear D gene. Trimming took 5 bases from V and 2 from J, leaving 14 bases between them. Germline lookup yields CDR1 SEHNR and CDR2 FQNEAQ (reference sequence). The CDR3 consists of 15 residues.

V is TRBV14 and J is TRBJ2-7; D is perhaps TRBD2 (6 bases). Looked up from germline, CDR1 is SGHDN and CDR2 is FVKESK. The CDR3 has 12 residues. V dropped 4 bases and J dropped 5 bases, with 9 bases sitting between them. Here the CDR3 DNA reads TGTGCCAGCAGCCTCGGAGGGCACGAGCAGTACTTC. Encoded protein: CASSLGGHEQYF.

J is TRBJ1-2 and V is TRBV19, with TRBD1 matching 8 bases. CDR1 is LNHDA and CDR2 is SQIVND in the germline V gene (reference sequence). V lost 9 bases to trimming and J lost 6 bases; unmatched junction nucleotides: 6. CDR3 length: 12 amino acids. The CDR3 DNA reads as TGTGCCAGCACGGACAGGGCCAATGGCTACACCTTC. Its protein is CASTDRANGYTF.

The rearrangement uses TRBV5-1 and TRBJ1-1, with TRBD1 matching over 10 bases. This CDR3 contains 16 residues. J gave up 4 bases and V 4 bases, and 10 bases lay outside the gene matches. In germline, CDR1 is SGHRS, CDR2 YFSETQ. The CDR3 bases are TGCGCCAGCAGCGGGGGGACAGGGGATAGGTCCACTGAAGCTTTCTTT. It yields the protein CASSGGTGDRSTEAFF.

The chain has TRBV5-1 and TRBJ2-1; D is undetermined. The V end was cut by 5 bases, the J end by 3 bases, with 6 bases between. Germline-derived CDR1 and CDR2 are SGHRS and YFSETQ. This CDR3 comprises 12 residues. The DNA for the CDR3 is TGCGCCAGCAGAATATTCTACAATGAGCAGTTCTTC. Translation gives CASRIFYNEQFF.

The J gene is TRBJ1-2, the V gene TRBV27, with TRBD1 as a possible D gene (5 bases). Germline loops: CDR1 MNHEY, CDR2 SMNVEV (reference sequence). The CDR3 covers 15 residues. The V end lost 2 bases, the J end lost 5 bases, and 15 bases lay between the germline ends. This CDR3 is CASSLKGRVGYGYTF. CDR3 nucleotide sequence: TGTGCCAGCAGTTTAAAAGGCAGGGTGGGATATGGCTACACCTTC.